This is a list of T cell receptor beta chains from one sample in a study of blood T cell repertoires in COVID-19. The method was immunoSEQ multiplex PCR; TCRdb's version includes in-frame clones alone and lacks a portion of them. The data contain about 83,000 clones, over 60% of them singletons. Sequencing was performed on peripheral blood. The source of these receptors is a woman aged 80 or older with active or convalescent COVID-19. Both conserved end residues are part of each CDR3. The D gene is left open where the match is weak. Part of the rows lack a size; the others show once, few, many or a class for expanded clones.

TRBV6-5	TRBJ2-7	.	TRBD2	TGTGCCAGCAGTCCTAGCGGAACCTACGAGCAGTACTTC	CASSPSGTYEQYF
TRBV27	TRBJ1-1	.	.	TGTGCCAGCAGTAAAAACAGGGACACTGAAGCTTTCTTT	CASSKNRDTEAFF
TRBV6-5	TRBJ1-2	.	.	TGTGCCAGCAGTTACTCTGGGGCAGCCAAGTATGGCTACACCTTC	CASSYSGAAKYGYTF
TRBV9	TRBJ1-4	.	.	TGTGCCAGCAGCGCCACCCGAGTCCCAACTAATGAAAAACTGTTTTTT	CASSATRVPTNEKLFF
TRBV6-6	TRBJ2-5	.	.	TGTGCCAGCAGTTTTTCAGGGGTCGGGGAGACCCAGTACTTC	CASSFSGVGETQYF
TRBV7-8	TRBJ2-3	.	.	TGTGCCAGCAGCTTAGGTCAGGGAAGGGCAGATACGCAGTATTTT	CASSLGQGRADTQYF
TRBV6-1	TRBJ1-4	.	.	TGTGCCAGCAGTGATGTCAGTCTTGCAACTAATGAAAAACTGTTTTTT	CASSDVSLATNEKLFF
TRBV9	TRBJ2-7	.	TRBD2	TGTGCCAGCAGCACAGGACTAGCGGGTTTTAACGAGCAGTACTTC	CASSTGLAGFNEQYF
TRBV5-1	TRBJ1-3	many	TRBD1	TGCGCCAGCAGCTTGGGTCCAGGGGGCGATGGAAACACCATATATTTT	CASSLGPGGDGNTIYF
TRBV19	TRBJ2-7	.	.	TGTGCCAGTAGTATAGACTTCGGAGGCTACGAGCAGTACTTC	CASSIDFGGYEQYF
TRBV6-6	TRBJ1-2	.	TRBD1	TGTGCCAGCAGTTCCCGGACAGGGGTAAACTATGGCTACACCTTC	CASSSRTGVNYGYTF
TRBV10-3	TRBJ1-2	.	.	TGTGCCATCAATAAGGGGCGGGAAGACTATGGCTACACCTTC	CAINKGREDYGYTF
TRBV10-3	TRBJ2-3	.	.	TGTGCCTCACGGGGTTCAGATACGCAGTATTTT	CASRGSDTQYF
TRBV6-5	TRBJ2-7	.	.	TGTGCCAGCTTGGCTAGCCCCTCCTCCTACGAGCAGTACTTC	CASLASPSSYEQYF
TRBV30	TRBJ2-3	.	.	TGTGCCTGGGGACCCCGCGACGGGGTGGGCACAGATACGCAGTATTTT	CAWGPRDGVGTDTQYF
TRBV19	TRBJ2-2	.	TRBD1	TGTGCCAGCAGGGGACAGGGGGTCCCTCTGGCCGGGGAGCTGTTTTTT	CASRGQGVPLAGELFF
TRBV7-9	TRBJ2-5	few	.	TGTGCCAGCAGCGGAGGACTATTAAAAGAGACCCAGTACTTC	CASSGGLLKETQYF